The 27 T cell receptor beta chains listed next were all sequenced from one sample in a study of identical twins. TCRdb re-called the 5' RACE reads through MiXCR, storing one row per CDR3 protein. Among 570,000 or so distinct CDR3 sequences listed, just under 10% were seen once. The same data also contributed to another study, on yellow fever vaccine responses in identical twins.

The specimen sequenced was PBMCs. The receptors come from a woman between 18 and 29 years old in good health.

This clonotype was recorded at least ten times. The J gene is TRBJ2-2, the V gene TRBV6-5; unclear D gene. The CDR3 sequence is 13 residues long. Per germline, CDR1 MNHEY and CDR2 SVGAGI. Trimming left V 2 bases short and J 4 bases short, with 5 bases between. The CDR3 reads CASSYVVTGELFF. The CDR3 region has the DNA TGTGCCAGCAGTTACGTGGTCACCGGGGAGCTGTTTTTT.

This sequence joins TRBV25-1 and TRBJ2-3; D gene uncertain. This CDR3 has 16 residues. Germline-derived CDR1 and CDR2 are MGHDK and SYGVNS. V was cut by 3 bases and J by 0 bases, with 13 bases left in between. The CDR3 region has the DNA TGTGCCAGCAGTGACGGTGATTACACTAGCACAGATACGCAGTATTTT. The encoded protein is CASSDGDYTSTDTQYF. The variable domain in full, with the rest retrieved from reference TRBV25-1 and TRBJ2-3, is EADIYQTPRYLVIGTGKKITLECSQTMGHDKMYWYQQDPGMELHLIHYSYGVNSTEKGDLSSESTVSRIRTEHFPLTLESARPSHTSQYLCASSDGDYTSTDTQYFGPGTRLTVL.

Regarding this clonotype: This may be a read error: a much more frequent sequence differs by one nucleotide. This chain connects TRBV29-1 to TRBJ1-1, with D hard to call. Germline CDR1 and CDR2: SQVTM and ANQGSEA. V lost 4 bases to trimming and J lost 8 bases, with 14 bases between them. The length of the CDR3 is 12 residues. CDR3 protein: CSVADLPEEAFF. CDR3 DNA sequence: TGCAGCGTTGCAGATCTTCCCGAAGAAGCTTTCTTT.

This clonotype showed up just a few times. This chain joins TRBV5-1 and TRBJ2-7; D call uncertain. CDR1 and CDR2 from the germline V gene are SGHRS and YFSETQ. This CDR3 has 11 amino acids. Trimming pared 5 bases from V and 6 bases from J, leaving 9 bases between. CDR3: CASRDILEQYF. For the CDR3, the DNA is TGCGCCAGCAGAGACATCCTCGAGCAGTACTTC.

J is TRBJ2-5 and V is TRBV7-6; possible D gene TRBD2, 6 bases. This CDR3 contains 14 residues. V lost 5 bases, J lost 5 bases, and 15 bases lay in between. The V gene's germline CDR1 is SGHVS and CDR2 FNYEAQ. For the CDR3, the DNA is TGTGCCAGCAGCAATGGCGGGACCGTTGAGACCCAGTACTTC. As protein: CASSNGGTVETQYF. The variable domain in full, completed from reference TRBV7-6 and TRBJ2-5, reads GAGVSQSPRYKVTKRGQDVALRCDPISGHVSLYWYRQALGQGPEFLTYFNYEAQQDKSGLPNDRFSAERPEGSISTLTIQRTEQRDSAMYRCASSNGGTVETQYFGPGTRLLVL.

This clonotype was observed many times. This chain uses TRBV7-2 with TRBJ2-4, with TRBD1 matching 7 bases. The CDR3 has 15 amino acids. The germline V gene encodes CDR1 SGHTA and CDR2 FQGNSA. V gave up 3 bases and J gave up 6 bases; unmatched junction bases: 8. The CDR3 bases are TGTGCCAGCAGCTTTGACAGGGTTGGCGGAAACATTCAGTACTTC. This sequence encodes CASSFDRVGGNIQYF. Full variable domain (missing parts from reference TRBV7-2 and TRBJ2-4): GAGVSQSPSNKVTEKGKDVELRCDPISGHTALYWYRQSLGQGLEFLIYFQGNSAPDKSGLPSDRFSAERTGGSVSTLTIQRTQQEDSAVYLCASSFDRVGGNIQYFGAGTRLSVL.

This clonotype appeared a few times. CDR3 bases: TGTGCCAGCAGCCGTTGGCAGTCGAACACCGGGGAGCTGTTTTTT. This codes for CASSRWQSNTGELFF. V usage is TRBV3-1 and J usage is TRBJ2-2; no reliable D call. The ends were cut back, 4 bases at V and 0 bases at J, with 9 bases in the middle. Germline V gene sequence: CDR1 LGHDT, CDR2 YNNKEL (reference sequence). This CDR3 comprises 15 residues.

This clonotype was counted only a few times. This sequence joins TRBV4-2 and TRBJ2-5; D call uncertain. Germline CDR1 reads LGHNA; CDR2 reads YNFKEQ. V was cut by 0 bases and J by 8 bases, with 13 bases left in between. This CDR3 region has 14 residues. CDR3 protein: CASSQDTEKSTQYF. CDR3 DNA sequence: TGTGCCAGCAGCCAAGATACAGAGAAGAGTACCCAGTACTTC.

This clonotype has a count of ten or more. Sequence at one end of the junction differs from germline and may be a read error. This chain links TRBV7-7 with TRBJ2-3; D is ambiguous. The length of the CDR3 is 15 residues. Germline V CDR1 and CDR2: SSHAT, FNYEAQ (reference sequence). The DNA for the CDR3 is TGTGCTAGCAGCTCGAGCGTTCTTGGCACAGATACGCAGTATTTT. This gives the protein CASSSSVLGTDTQYF. Looking up the rest from reference TRBV7-7 and TRBJ2-3 gives the full variable domain: GAGVSQSPRYKVTKRGQDVTLRCDPISSHATLYWYQQALGQGPEFLTYFNYEAQPDKSGLPSDRFSAERPEGSISTLTIQRTEQRDSAMYRCASSSSVLGTDTQYFGPGTRLTVL.

This chain joins TRBV5-1 and TRBJ2-3, with D possibly matching TRBD1 (6 bases). This CDR3 is 16 amino acids long. V dropped 4 bases and J dropped 1 base, with 16 bases sitting between them. The germline CDR1 and CDR2 sequences are SGHRS and YFSETQ. The CDR3 sequence: CASSRQGMAGTDTQYF. CDR3 coding DNA: TGCGCCAGCAGCCGCCAGGGGATGGCGGGCACAGATACGCAGTATTTT.

This clonotype was counted only a few times. V gene TRBV23-1 combines with J gene TRBJ2-1; D is possibly TRBD1 (6 bases). TRBV23-1 counts as an open reading frame of uncertain function. Trimming shortened V by 6 bases and J by 4 bases, and 13 bases separated the two germline ends. This CDR3 region has 14 residues. The CDR3 DNA reads as TGCGCCAGCAGGAAGACAGGTCTTTACAATGAGCAGTTCTTC. It translates to CASRKTGLYNEQFF.

Ten or more counts support this clonotype. CDR3: CATKDSDTYEQYF. The CDR3 nucleotides are TGTGCCACCAAGGACAGCGACACCTACGAGCAGTACTTC. The V gene is TRBV6-6, the J gene TRBJ2-7; a weak D match, TRBD1 (6 bases). Trimming removed 10 bases from V and 2 bases from J, with 15 bases in between. The CDR3 runs to 13 residues. Germline V CDR1 and CDR2: MNHNY, SVGAGI (reference sequence).

This clonotype has at least ten counts. The gene calls are TRBV6-4 and TRBJ2-3; tentative D call: TRBD1 (5 bases). This CDR3 comprises 15 residues. Germline V lookup: CDR1 MRHNA, CDR2 SNTAGT. The V and J ends lost 5 bases and 0 bases respectively, with 12 bases between them. The CDR3 reads CASSRVTGSTDTQYF. CDR3 in DNA: TGTGCCAGCAGTCGAGTAACAGGTAGCACAGATACGCAGTATTTT.

This clonotype was observed a handful of times. The chain employs TRBV6-2 or TRBV6-3 and TRBJ2-3; no clear D gene. Trimming took 7 bases from V and 4 from J, leaving 9 bases between them. This CDR3 has 12 residues. Germline CDR1 and CDR2: MNHEY and SVGEGT. This chain's CDR3 is CASTLGPDTQYF. DNA for the CDR3: TGTGCCAGCACTCTAGGGCCAGATACGCAGTATTTT.

A few counts support this clonotype. The chain carries TRBV4-3 and TRBJ2-4; unclear D gene. V was clipped by 0 bases and J by 7 bases, with 7 bases between them. The CDR3 sequence is 13 residues long. Germline lookup yields CDR1 LGHNA and CDR2 YSLEER. The CDR3 here is CASSQDRTNIQYF. In DNA, the CDR3 is TGCGCCAGCAGCCAAGACCGGACGAACATTCAGTACTTC.

The table lists this clonotype with a few counts. The V call is TRBV6-4, the J call TRBJ1-6, with a tentative D call TRBD1 (6 bases). Germline V lookup: CDR1 MRHNA, CDR2 SNTAGT. This CDR3 is built from 14 residues. Between the trimmed V and J ends, which lost 6 bases and 7 bases, there was a span of 13 bases. The CDR3 here is CASRTGQKNSPLHF. As DNA, the CDR3 is TGTGCCAGCAGGACCGGACAGAAGAATTCACCCCTCCACTTT.

The table lists this clonotype with many counts. The chain joins TRBV10-3 to TRBJ2-5, with 8 bases fitting TRBD1. The germline V gene has CDR1 ENHRY and CDR2 SYGVKD. This CDR3 has 17 amino acids. Losses at the gene ends were 2 bases for V and 4 bases for J; bases not matched to a gene: 12. The CDR3 bases are TGTGCCATCAGTGAGGGGCAGTCGGGACAGGAGGGAGAGACCCAGTACTTC. Translation: CAISEGQSGQEGETQYF.

This clonotype came up many times. The chain recombines TRBV25-1 with TRBJ1-4; D not resolved. This CDR3 has 15 residues. Trimming pared 2 bases from V and 5 bases from J, leaving 12 bases between. Germline CDR1 reads MGHDK; CDR2 reads SYGVNS. The CDR3 is CASSERSSPNEKLFF. The CDR3, as DNA: TGTGCCAGCAGTGAAAGGTCCTCTCCGAATGAAAAACTGTTTTTT.

The chain combines TRBV20-1 with TRBJ2-1; D is possibly TRBD2 (5 bases). CDR3 length: 11 residues. The V end was cut by 4 bases, the J end by 6 bases, with 7 bases between. Germline loops: CDR1 DFQATT, CDR2 SNEGSKA (reference sequence). The CDR3: CSATGINEQFF. The DNA of the CDR3 is TGCAGTGCTACGGGGATCAATGAGCAGTTCTTC.

This chain links TRBV29-1 with TRBJ2-1; 7 bases are a match to TRBD2. The CDR3 consists of 14 residues. Looked up from germline, CDR1 is SQVTM and CDR2 is ANQGSEA. The J segment lost 9 bases and the V segment lost 0 bases, leaving 8 bases of the junction unmatched. CDR3 DNA sequence: TGCAGCGTTGAAGACGGGCGGGAGCTAACTGAGCAGTTCTTC. This sequence encodes CSVEDGRELTEQFF.

In this sample, this clonotype turned up a few times. The rearrangement joins TRBV6-1 to TRBJ2-3; 13 bases match TRBD2. The V gene end was trimmed by 5 bases and the J gene end by 4 bases; junction bases not matched to a gene: 6. Germline V gene data show CDR1 as MNHNS and CDR2 as SASEGT. CDR3 size: 16 residues. The CDR3 region is CASSLGLAGDADTQYF. The CDR3, as DNA: TGTGCCAGCAGTCTCGGACTAGCGGGAGATGCAGATACGCAGTATTTT.

The table lists this clonotype with a few counts. This chain links TRBV6-2 or TRBV6-3 with TRBJ2-2; tentatively, D is TRBD2 (5 bases). Germline V gene data show CDR1 as MNHEY and CDR2 as SVGEGT. With 2 bases removed from V and 0 bases from J, the gap between germline ends came to 13 bases. This CDR3 comprises 17 residues. CDR3: CASSYQRAVPNTGELFF. CDR3 in DNA: TGTGCCAGCAGTTACCAAAGAGCGGTCCCGAACACCGGGGAGCTGTTTTTT.

This clonotype showed up just a few times. The V and J genes are TRBV6-1 and TRBJ1-2, with D maybe TRBD1 (5 bases). This CDR3 spans 13 amino acids. V was trimmed by 0 bases and J by 4 bases, leaving 6 bases between them. Germline CDR1 is MNHNS and CDR2 is SASEGT. CDR3 amino acids: CASSEAGVYGYTF. The CDR3 coding sequence is TGTGCCAGCAGTGAAGCAGGGGTCTATGGCTACACCTTC.

As to this clonotype: Its ends do not fully match the called genes, so a read error is possible. This chain uses TRBV7-2 with TRBJ2-3; D is uncertain. The germline gives CDR1 SGHTA, CDR2 FQGNSA. This CDR3 has 12 amino acids. CDR3 sequence (DNA): TGTGCCAGCAGCTTATCTGCAGATGCGCAGTATTTT. Its protein product is CASSLSADAQYF.

V and J are TRBV14 and TRBJ2-7; either TRBD1 or TRBD2 may fit D (5 bases each). The CDR3 length is 14 residues. Per the germline V gene, CDR1 is SGHDN and CDR2 is FVKESK. Trimming removed 3 bases from V and 3 bases from J, with 12 bases in between. The CDR3 here is CASSHRDGIYEQYF. CDR3 DNA sequence: TGTGCCAGCAGCCACCGGGACGGAATCTACGAGCAGTACTTC.

This chain uses TRBV24-1 with TRBJ1-4; D is possibly TRBD1 (5 bases). V lost 9 bases to trimming and J lost 0 bases, with 22 bases between them. This CDR3 contains 18 residues. CDR1 and CDR2 (germline): KGHDR, SFDVKD. The CDR3 sequence: CATRTLQDTSATNEKLFF. Written as DNA, the CDR3 is TGTGCCACCCGAACGTTACAGGACACCTCTGCAACTAATGAAAAACTGTTTTTT.

The V gene is TRBV2, the J gene TRBJ1-5; D perhaps matches TRBD1 (5 bases). The CDR3 contains 15 residues. Trimming took 2 bases from V and 4 from J, leaving 12 bases between them. Germline CDR1 is SNHLY and CDR2 is FYNNEI. CDR3 DNA: TGTGCCAGCAGTGAATATGGGGCTGGTAATCAGCCCCAGCATTTT. The encoded protein is CASSEYGAGNQPQHF.